These 4 T cell receptor beta chains came from one sample sequenced in a study of T cells after yellow fever vaccination. TCRdb reanalysed the 5' RACE reads using MiXCR and keeps one entry per CDR3 protein. The sample lists over 300,000 distinct CDR3 sequences; about 3.5% were seen once. The sample here was PBMCs, taken on the day of the yellow fever booster vaccination. These receptors originate from a man aged 18 to 29 who received the YFV17D yellow fever vaccine.

This clonotype was picked up a small number of times. V and J are TRBV29-1 and TRBJ2-1; D is uncertain. V was trimmed by 6 bases and J by 3 bases, leaving 3 bases between them. Looked up from germline, CDR1 is SQVTM and CDR2 is ANQGSEA. The CDR3 loop spans 10 amino acids. The CDR3 DNA reads TGCAGCGTGGACTACAATGAGCAGTTCTTC. Its translation: CSVDYNEQFF.

The table lists this clonotype with a few counts. The V and J genes are TRBV5-4 and TRBJ2-5; no reliable D call. Trimming took off 3 bases at V and 9 bases at J, with 18 bases between the two ends. This CDR3 is built from 14 residues. Germline V gives CDR1 SGHNT, CDR2 YYREEE (reference sequence). The DNA of the CDR3 is TGTGCCAGCAGCTCCGCAAAGACCCGTGAAGCCCAGTACTTC. Protein sequence: CASSSAKTREAQYF.

This clonotype was counted at least ten times. The chain couples TRBV7-8 to TRBJ2-4; 7 nucleotides match TRBD2. Germline-derived CDR1 and CDR2 are SGHVS and FQNEAQ. J was trimmed by 8 bases and V by 0 bases; bases with no gene match: 10. There are 16 residues in the CDR3. CDR3 in DNA: TGTGCCAGCAGCTTAGCGAAAGGAGCGGGACCCGACATTCAGTACTTC. This codes for CASSLAKGAGPDIQYF.

This clonotype was picked up many times. The chain carries TRBV15 and TRBJ2-7, with 8 bases that match TRBD2. The CDR3 spans 15 residues. Germline V gives CDR1 LNHNV, CDR2 YYDKDF (reference sequence). After removal of 1 base from V and 0 bases from J, the junction contained 2 bases not matched to a gene. The CDR3 DNA sequence: TGTGCCACCAGCAGAGTAGCGGGAAGCTCCTACGAGCAGTACTTC. It yields the protein CATSRVAGSSYEQYF. Using reference TRBV15 and TRBJ2-7 for the parts outside the CDR3, the full variable domain is DAMVIQNPRYQVTQFGKPVTLSCSQTLNHNVMYWYQQKSSQAPKLLFHYYDKDFNNEADTPDNFQSRRPNTSFCFLDIRSPGLGDTAMYLCATSRVAGSSYEQYFGPGTRLTVT.